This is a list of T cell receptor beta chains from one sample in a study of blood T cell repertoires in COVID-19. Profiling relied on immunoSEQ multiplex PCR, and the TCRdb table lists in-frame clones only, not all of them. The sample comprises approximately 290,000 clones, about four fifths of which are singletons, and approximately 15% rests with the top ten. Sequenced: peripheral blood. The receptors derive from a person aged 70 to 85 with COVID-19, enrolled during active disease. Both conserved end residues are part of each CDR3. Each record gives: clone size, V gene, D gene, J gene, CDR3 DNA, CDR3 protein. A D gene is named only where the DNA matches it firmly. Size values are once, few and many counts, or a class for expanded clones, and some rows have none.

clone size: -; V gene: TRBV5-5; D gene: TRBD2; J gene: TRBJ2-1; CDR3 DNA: TGTGCCAGCAAAGGAGCGGGATTCCCTTCTTACAATGAGCAGTTCTTC; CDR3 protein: CASKGAGFPSYNEQFF
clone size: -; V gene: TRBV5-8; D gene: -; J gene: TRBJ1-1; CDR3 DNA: TGTGCCAGCAGCTCTGGGGCCCGTATGAACACTGAAGCTTTCTTT; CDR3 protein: CASSSGARMNTEAFF
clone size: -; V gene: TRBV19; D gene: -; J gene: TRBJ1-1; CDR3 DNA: TGTGCCAGTAGTAGAGCCGTACAGGGAGCTGAAGCTTTCTTT; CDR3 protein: CASSRAVQGAEAFF
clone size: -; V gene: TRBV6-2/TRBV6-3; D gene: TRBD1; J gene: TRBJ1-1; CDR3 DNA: TGTGCCAGCAGCTCCAGGGGGACAGGGGGCACTGAAGCTTTCTTT; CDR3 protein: CASSSRGTGGTEAFF
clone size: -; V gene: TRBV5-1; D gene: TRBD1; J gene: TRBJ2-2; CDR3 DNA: TGCGCCAGCAGCTCCGGGACAGGGTGGGCCGGGGAGCTGTTTTTT; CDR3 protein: CASSSGTGWAGELFF
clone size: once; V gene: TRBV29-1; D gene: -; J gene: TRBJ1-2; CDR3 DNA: TGCAGCGTTGGAGCCTTAGGTGGACAACGGAACTATGGCTACACCTTC; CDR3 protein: CSVGALGGQRNYGYTF
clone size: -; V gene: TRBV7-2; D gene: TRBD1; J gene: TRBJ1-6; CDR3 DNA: TGTGCCAGCAGCCCCGGGACAGGGGGAACTAATTCACCCCTCCACTTT; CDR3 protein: CASSPGTGGTNSPLHF
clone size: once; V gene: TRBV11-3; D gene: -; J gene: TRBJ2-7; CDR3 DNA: TGTGCCAGCAATGACGTACAGGGCTCCTACGAGCAGTACTTC; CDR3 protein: CASNDVQGSYEQYF
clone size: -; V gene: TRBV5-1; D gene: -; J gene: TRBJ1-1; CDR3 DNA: TGCGCCAGCACCCCGGGGGGGGTTCTGAACACTGAAGCTTTCTTT; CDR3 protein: CASTPGGVLNTEAFF
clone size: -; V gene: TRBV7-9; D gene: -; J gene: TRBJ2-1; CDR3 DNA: TGTGCCAGCAGCCCTCAGGGTATGAATGAGCAGTTCTTC; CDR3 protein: CASSPQGMNEQFF
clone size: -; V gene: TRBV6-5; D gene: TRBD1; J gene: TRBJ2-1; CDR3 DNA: TGTGCCAGCAGTTTTACAGGGGGCAATGAGCAGTTCTTC; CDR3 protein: CASSFTGGNEQFF
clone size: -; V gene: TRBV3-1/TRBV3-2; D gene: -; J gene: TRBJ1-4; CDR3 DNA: TGTGCCAGCAGCCGCAGGGAGGTTTCTGAAAAACTGTTTTTT; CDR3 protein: CASSRREVSEKLFF
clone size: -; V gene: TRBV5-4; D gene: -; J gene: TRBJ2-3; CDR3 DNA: TGTGCCAGCAGCTTCCTCAAGAACCCCGGGGTGGGTACGCAGTATTTT; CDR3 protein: CASSFLKNPGVGTQYF
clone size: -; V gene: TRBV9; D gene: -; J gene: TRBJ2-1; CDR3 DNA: TGTGCCAGCAGCGTAGGCCCCCGGGGACATCGGACTTATAATGAGCAGTTCTTC; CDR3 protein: CASSVGPRGHRTYNEQFF
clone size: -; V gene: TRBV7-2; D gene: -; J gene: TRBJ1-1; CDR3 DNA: TGTGCCAGCAGCTTACCACAGGGAAACACTGAAGCTTTCTTT; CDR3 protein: CASSLPQGNTEAFF
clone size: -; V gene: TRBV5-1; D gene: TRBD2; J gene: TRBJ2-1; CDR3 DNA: TGCGCCAGCAGCTTGCGGTCTCCTAGCGGGAGGAATGAGCAGTTCTTC; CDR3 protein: CASSLRSPSGRNEQFF
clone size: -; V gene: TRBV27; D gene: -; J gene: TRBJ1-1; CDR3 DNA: TGTGCCAGCAGGCTCAGGGGAAAGAACACTGAAGCTTTCTTT; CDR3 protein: CASRLRGKNTEAFF
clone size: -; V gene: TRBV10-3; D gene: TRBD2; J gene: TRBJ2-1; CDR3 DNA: TGTGCCATCAGTACCGGGACTAGCGACGAGCAGTTCTTC; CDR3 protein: CAISTGTSDEQFF
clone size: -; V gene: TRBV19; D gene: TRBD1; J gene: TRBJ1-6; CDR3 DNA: TGTGCCAGTAGTGATACAGGGGTAGGATCACCCCTCCACTTT; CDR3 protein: CASSDTGVGSPLHF
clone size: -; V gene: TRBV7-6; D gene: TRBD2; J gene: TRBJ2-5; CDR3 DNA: TGTGCCAGCAGCTTAGATCCCGGGAGGGCCAAAGAGACCCAGTACTTC; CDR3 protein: CASSLDPGRAKETQYF
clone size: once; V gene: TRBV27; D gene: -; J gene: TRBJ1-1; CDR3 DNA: TGTGCCAGCAGGCCCCGACAGGAGAACACTGAAGCTTTCTTT; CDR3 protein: CASRPRQENTEAFF
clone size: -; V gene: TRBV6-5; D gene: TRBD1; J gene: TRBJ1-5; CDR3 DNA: TGTGCCAGCAGACCGACAGGGGGCCTCGTTCAGCCCCAGCATTTT; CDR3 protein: CASRPTGGLVQPQHF
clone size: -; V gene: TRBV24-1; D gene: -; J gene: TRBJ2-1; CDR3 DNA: TGTGCCACCGGGGGATTAATAACCCGCGGGACAGACTACAATGAGCAGTTCTTC; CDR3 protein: CATGGLITRGTDYNEQFF
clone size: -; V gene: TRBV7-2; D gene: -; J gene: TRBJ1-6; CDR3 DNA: TGTGCCAGCAGCTTATCTTCGTGGGGCAGTAATTCACCCCTCCACTTT; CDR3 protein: CASSLSSWGSNSPLHF
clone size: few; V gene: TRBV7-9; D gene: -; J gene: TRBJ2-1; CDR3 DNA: TGTGCCAGCAGGGCGGGGAAGAATGAGCAGTTCTTC; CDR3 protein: CASRAGKNEQFF
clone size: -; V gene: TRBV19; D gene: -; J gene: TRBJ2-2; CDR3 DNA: TGTGCCACACAAAGACCGTCCGAGGGTACCGGGGAGCTGTTTTTT; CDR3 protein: CATQRPSEGTGELFF
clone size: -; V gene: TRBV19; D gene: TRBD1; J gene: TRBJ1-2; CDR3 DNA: TGTGCCAGCCAAACCCGATCGGACAGGAGCTATGGCTACACCTTC; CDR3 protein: CASQTRSDRSYGYTF
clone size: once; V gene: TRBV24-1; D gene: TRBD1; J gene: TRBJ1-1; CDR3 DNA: TGTGCCACCAGTGACCGGGCTGGGACAGGGTCCACTGAAGCTTTCTTT; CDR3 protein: CATSDRAGTGSTEAFF
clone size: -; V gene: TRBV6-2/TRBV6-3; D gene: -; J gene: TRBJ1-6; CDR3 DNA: TGTGCCAGCAGTTACGGCGCAGGGCGAAGCTCCTATAATTCACCCCTCCACTTT; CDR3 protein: CASSYGAGRSSYNSPLHF
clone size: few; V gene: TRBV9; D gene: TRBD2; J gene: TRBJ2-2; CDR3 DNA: TGTGCCAGCAGCGTAGTGACTAGCGGTGGCACCGGGGAGCTGTTTTTT; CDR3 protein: CASSVVTSGGTGELFF
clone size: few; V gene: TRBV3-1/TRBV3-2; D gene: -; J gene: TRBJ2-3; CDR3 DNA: TGTGCCAGCAGCACAAGCCGGGATTACACAGATACGCAGTATTTT; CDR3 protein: CASSTSRDYTDTQYF
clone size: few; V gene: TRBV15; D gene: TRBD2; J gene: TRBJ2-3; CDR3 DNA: TGTGCCACCAGCAGAGGGACTAGCGGGAGTAGCGATACGCAGTATTTT; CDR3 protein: CATSRGTSGSSDTQYF
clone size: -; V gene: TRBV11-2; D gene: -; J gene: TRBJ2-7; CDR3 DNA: TGTGCCAGCAGCTTACGCGGGTCATCGTCCTACGAGCAGTACTTC; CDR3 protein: CASSLRGSSSYEQYF
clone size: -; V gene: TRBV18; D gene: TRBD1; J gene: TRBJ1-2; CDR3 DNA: TGTGCCAGCTCACTAGAATTGAGGACAGGCGAAGGTGGCTACACCTTC; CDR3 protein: CASSLELRTGEGGYTF
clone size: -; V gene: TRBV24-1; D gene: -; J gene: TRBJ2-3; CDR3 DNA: TGTGCCACCAGTGAACGCGGGCGCCCTAGCACAGATACGCAGTATTTT; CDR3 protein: CATSERGRPSTDTQYF
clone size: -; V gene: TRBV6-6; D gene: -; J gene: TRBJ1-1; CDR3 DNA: TGTGCCAGCAGTTTGGGGGCGGGGGGGGCGAACACTGAAGCTTTCTTT; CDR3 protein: CASSLGAGGANTEAFF
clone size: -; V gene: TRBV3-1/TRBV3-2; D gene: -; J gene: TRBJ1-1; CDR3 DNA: TGTGCCAGCAGCCAACGGAACACTGAAGCTTTCTTT; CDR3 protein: CASSQRNTEAFF
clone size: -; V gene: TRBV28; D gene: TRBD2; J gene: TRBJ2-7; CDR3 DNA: TGTGCCAGCAGTCTATACATGACTAGCGAGAAATACGAGCAGTACTTC; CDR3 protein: CASSLYMTSEKYEQYF
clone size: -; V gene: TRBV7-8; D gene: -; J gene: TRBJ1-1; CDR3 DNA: TGTGCCAGCAGCTTTCGAGGGGGTGACACTGAAGCTTTCTTT; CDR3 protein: CASSFRGGDTEAFF
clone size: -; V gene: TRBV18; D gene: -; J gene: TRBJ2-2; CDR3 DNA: TGTGCCAGCTCACCAACAACCAGGGTTTCCGGGGAGCTGTTTTTT; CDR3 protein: CASSPTTRVSGELFF
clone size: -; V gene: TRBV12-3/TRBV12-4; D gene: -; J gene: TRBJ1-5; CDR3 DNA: TGTGCCAGCACCTACAGGGACCAGCCCCAGCATTTT; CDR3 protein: CASTYRDQPQHF
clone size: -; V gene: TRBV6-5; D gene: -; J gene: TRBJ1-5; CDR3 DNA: TGTGCCAGCAGTTTGGACAGAAATCAGCCCCAGCATTTT; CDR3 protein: CASSLDRNQPQHF
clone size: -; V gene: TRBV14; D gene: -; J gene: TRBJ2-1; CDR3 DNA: TGTGCCAGCAGCCAAGACGGCGGCTACAATGAGCAGTTCTTC; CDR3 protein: CASSQDGGYNEQFF
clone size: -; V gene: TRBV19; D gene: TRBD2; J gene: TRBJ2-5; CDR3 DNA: TGTGCCAGTAGTATTACTAGCGGAGGGACCCAGTACTTC; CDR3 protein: CASSITSGGTQYF
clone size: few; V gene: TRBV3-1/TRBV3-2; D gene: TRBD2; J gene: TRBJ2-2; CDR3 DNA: TGTGCCAGCAGCCAATCTAGCGGGGGGAGTACCGGGGAGCTGTTTTTT; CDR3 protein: CASSQSSGGSTGELFF
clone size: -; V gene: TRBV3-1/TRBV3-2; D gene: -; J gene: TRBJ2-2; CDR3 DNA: TGTGCCAGCAGACACACAGGGATCGGGGGGGAGCTGTTTTTT; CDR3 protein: CASRHTGIGGELFF